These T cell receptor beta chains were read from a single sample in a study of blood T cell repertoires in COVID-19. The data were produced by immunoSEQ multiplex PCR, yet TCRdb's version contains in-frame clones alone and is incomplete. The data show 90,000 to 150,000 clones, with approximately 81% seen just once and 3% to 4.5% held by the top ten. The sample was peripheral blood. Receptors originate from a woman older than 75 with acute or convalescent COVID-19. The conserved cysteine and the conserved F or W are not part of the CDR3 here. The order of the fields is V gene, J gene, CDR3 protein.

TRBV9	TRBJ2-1	ASSVLAGGSYNEQF
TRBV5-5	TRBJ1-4	ASSLWGQGGEKLF
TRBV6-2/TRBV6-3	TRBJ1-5	ASSWDREQPQH
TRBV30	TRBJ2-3	AWSELAGTDTQY
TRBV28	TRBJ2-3	ASSSTSSGSVDTQY
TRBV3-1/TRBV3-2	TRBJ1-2	ASSQAGTALVYGYT
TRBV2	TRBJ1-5	ASSREWGHNQPQH
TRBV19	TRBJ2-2	ASRPFHRVNTGELF
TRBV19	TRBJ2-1	ATRTRKLYNEQF
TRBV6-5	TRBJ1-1	ASSRGTAEAF
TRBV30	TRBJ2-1	AWSVPPGLAGGIYNEQF
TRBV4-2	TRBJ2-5	ASSQGQAQETQY
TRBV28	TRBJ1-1	ASSSERDTEAF
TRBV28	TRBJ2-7	ASRSQAGNEQY
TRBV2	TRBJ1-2	ASKSEVLGGYT
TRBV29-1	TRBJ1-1	SVAVTDINTEAF
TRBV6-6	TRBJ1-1	ASRTGGGVAF
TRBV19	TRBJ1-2	ASRNPGQGNDYGYT
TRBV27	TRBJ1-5	ASSFGTGRDQPQH
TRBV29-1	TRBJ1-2	SVADTGNYGYT
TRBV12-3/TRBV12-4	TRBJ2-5	ASSPSVGETQY
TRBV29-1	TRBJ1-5	SVRFGGESNQPQH
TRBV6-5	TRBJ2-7	ASRPTSGSSYEQY
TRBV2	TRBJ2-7	ASTLMEGTSYEQY
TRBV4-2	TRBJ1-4	ASSQDLRGEKLF
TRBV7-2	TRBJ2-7	ASSLDSGINEQY
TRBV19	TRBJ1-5	ASTPVYSNQPQH
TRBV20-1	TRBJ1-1	SADYPSGAF
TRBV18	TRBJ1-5	ASSPRGDQPQH
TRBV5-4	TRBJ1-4	ASSLEGTGTKKLF
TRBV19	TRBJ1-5	ASNGGRVGQPQH
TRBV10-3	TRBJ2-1	AISPGLAKSYEQF
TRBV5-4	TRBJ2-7	ASSLGLNSYEQY
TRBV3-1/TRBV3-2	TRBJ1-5	ASSPTLSAGRQPQH
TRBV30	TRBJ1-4	AWSVSFEKLF
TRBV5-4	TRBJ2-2	ASSPSGRAGDGELF
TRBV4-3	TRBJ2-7	ASSQDRSSSYEQY
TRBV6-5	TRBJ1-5	ASRPTGDRNQPQH
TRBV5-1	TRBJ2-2	ASSFYGGEEGLF
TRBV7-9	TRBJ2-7	ASSPGTGTYEQY
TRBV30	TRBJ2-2	AWSVRSTGELF
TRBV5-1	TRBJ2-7	ASSPRDRHVEQY
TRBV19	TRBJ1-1	ASSLRDTEAF
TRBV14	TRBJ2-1	ASSQGLAVYNEQF
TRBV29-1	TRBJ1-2	SVRQGAGYGYT
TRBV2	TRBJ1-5	ASSGQGPNQPQH
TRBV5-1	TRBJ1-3	ASSPRTNSGNTIY
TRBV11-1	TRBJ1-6	ASSRDRENSPLH
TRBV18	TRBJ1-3	ASSQTRAGPSSGNTIY
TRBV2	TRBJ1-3	ASSASTGIGNTIY
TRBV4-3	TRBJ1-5	ASSQDRDRAQH
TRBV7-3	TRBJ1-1	ASSSQPGTGGRTF
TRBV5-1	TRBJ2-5	ASGTGGVETQY
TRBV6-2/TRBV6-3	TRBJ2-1	ASSAPGGPREQF
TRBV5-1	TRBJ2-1	ASSEYSGSSYNEQF
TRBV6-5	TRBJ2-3	ASSYSFAGVTDTQY
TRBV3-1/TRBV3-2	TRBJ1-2	ASSPNRFTNYGYT